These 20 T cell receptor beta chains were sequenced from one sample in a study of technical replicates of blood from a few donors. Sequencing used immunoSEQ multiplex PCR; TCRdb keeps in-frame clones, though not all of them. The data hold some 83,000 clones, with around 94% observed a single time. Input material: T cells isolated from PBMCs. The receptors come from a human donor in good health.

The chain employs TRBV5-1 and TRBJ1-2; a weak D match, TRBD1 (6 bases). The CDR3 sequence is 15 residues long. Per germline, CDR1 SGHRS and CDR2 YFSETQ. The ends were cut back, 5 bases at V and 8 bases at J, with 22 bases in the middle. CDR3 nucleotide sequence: TGCGCCAGCAGTGAGGGGACACCAAGCCAACAAGGCTACACCTTC. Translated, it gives CASSEGTPSQQGYTF.

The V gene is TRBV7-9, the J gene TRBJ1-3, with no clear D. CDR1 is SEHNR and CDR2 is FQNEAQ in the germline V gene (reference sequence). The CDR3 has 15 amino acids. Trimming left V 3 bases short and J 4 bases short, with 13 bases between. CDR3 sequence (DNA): TGTGCCAGCAGCTTTGGGCCCCTCGAAGGAAACACCATATATTTT. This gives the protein CASSFGPLEGNTIYF.

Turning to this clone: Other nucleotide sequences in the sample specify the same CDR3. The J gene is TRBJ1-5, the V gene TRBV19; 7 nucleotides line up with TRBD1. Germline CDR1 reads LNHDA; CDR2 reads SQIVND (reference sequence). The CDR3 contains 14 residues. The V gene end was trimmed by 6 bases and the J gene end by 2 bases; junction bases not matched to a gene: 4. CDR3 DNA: TGTGCCAGTAGCCCAACAGGGGGCAATCAGCCCCAGCATTTT. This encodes CASSPTGGNQPQHF. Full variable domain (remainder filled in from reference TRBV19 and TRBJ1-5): DGGITQSPKYLFRKEGQNVTLSCEQNLNHDAMYWYRQDPGQGLRLIYYSQIVNDFQKGDIAEGYSVSREKKESFPLTVTSAQKNPTAFYLCASSPTGGNQPQHFGDGTRLSIL.

The CDR3 DNA reads as TGTGCCAGCAGTTGGACAGACTCCTACGAGCAGTACTTC. Protein: CASSWTDSYEQYF. The rearrangement links TRBV27 to TRBJ2-7, with D possibly TRBD1 on 6 matching bases. There are 13 residues in the CDR3. Germline-derived CDR1 and CDR2 are MNHEY and SMNVEV (reference sequence). The V gene lost 4 bases and the J gene lost 0 bases, with 7 bases spanning the gap.

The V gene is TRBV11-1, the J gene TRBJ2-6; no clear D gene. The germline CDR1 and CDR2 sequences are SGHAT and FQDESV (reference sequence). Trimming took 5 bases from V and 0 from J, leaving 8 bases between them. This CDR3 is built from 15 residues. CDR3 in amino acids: CASSELGSGANVLTF. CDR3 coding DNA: TGTGCCAGCAGCGAACTCGGCTCTGGGGCCAACGTCCTGACTTTC.

CDR3 DNA: TGCGCCAGCAGCTCTGACCGGTTAACAGGGGGCATAAGGAATACGCAGTATTTT. This codes for CASSSDRLTGGIRNTQYF. The chain is built from TRBV5-1 and TRBJ2-3; TRBD1 agrees at 9 bases. The germline gives CDR1 SGHRS, CDR2 YFSETQ. The trim removed 3 bases at V and 7 bases at J, leaving 18 bases unmatched. The length of the CDR3 is 18 residues.

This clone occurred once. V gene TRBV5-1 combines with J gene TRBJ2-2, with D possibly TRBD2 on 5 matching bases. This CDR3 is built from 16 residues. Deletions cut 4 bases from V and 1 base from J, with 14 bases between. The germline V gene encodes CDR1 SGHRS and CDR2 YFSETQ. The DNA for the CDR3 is TGCGCCAGCAGCCCGGCCCCGGGAAGGAACACCGGGGAGCTGTTTTTT. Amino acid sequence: CASSPAPGRNTGELFF.

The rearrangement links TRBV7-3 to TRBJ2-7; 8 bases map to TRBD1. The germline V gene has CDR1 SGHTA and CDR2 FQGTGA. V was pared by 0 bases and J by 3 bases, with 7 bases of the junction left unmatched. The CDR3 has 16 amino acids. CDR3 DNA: TGTGCCAGCAGCTTAACAGCGACAGGGGATTTCTACGAGCAGTACTTC. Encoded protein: CASSLTATGDFYEQYF.

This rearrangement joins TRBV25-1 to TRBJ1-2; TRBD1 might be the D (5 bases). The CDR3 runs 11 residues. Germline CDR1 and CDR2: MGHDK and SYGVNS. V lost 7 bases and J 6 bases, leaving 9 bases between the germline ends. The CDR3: CASKVGDGYTF. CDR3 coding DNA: TGTGCCAGCAAGGTAGGGGATGGCTACACCTTC.

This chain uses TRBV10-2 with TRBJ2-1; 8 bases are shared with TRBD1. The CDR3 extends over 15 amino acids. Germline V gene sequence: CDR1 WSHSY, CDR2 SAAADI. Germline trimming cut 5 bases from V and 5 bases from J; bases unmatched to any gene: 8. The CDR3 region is CASSSRDRSHNEQFF. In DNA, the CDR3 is TGCGCCAGCAGTTCCCGGGACAGGAGCCACAATGAGCAGTTCTTC.

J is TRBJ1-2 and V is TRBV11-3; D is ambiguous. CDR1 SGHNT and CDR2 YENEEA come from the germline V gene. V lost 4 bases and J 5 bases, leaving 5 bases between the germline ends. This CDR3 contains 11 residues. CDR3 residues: CASSSLYGYTF. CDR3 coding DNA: TGTGCCAGCAGCTCCTTATATGGCTACACCTTC.

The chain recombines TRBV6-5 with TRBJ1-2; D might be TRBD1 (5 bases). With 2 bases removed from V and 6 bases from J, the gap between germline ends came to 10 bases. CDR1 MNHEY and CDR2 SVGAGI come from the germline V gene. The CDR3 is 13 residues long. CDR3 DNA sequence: TGTGCCAGCAGTTACACAGACAGAGATGGCTACACCTTC. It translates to CASSYTDRDGYTF.

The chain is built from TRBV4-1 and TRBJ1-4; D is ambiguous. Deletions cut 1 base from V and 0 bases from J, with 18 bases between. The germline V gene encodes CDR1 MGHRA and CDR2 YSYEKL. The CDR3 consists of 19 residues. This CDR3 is CASSQGRASEGTTNEKLFF. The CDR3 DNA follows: TGCGCCAGCAGCCAAGGGAGGGCCAGCGAAGGGACAACTAATGAAAAACTGTTTTTT.

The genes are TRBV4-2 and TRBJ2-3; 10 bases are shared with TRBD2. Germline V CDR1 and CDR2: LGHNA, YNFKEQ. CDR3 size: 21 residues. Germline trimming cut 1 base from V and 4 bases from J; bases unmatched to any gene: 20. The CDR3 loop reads CASSQAGLAAFIGTHSDTQYF. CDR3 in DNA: TGTGCCAGCAGCCAAGCCGGACTAGCGGCCTTCATCGGTACACACTCAGATACGCAGTATTTT.

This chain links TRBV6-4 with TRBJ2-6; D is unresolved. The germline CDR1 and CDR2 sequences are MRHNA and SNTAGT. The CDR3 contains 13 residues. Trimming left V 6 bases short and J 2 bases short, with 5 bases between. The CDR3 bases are TGTGCCAGCAGAAATACTGGGGCCAACGTCCTGACTTTC. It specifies CASRNTGANVLTF.

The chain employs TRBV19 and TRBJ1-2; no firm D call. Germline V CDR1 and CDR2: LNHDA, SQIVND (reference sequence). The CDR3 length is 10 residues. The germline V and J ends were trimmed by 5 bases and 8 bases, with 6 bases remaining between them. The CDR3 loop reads CASSHTGYTF. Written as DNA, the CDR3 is TGTGCCAGTAGTCACACCGGCTACACCTTC.

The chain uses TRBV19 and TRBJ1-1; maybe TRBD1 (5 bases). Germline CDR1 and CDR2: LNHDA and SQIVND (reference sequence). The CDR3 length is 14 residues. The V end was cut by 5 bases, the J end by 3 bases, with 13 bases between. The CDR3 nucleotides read TGTGCCAGTAGTGCGAACGGGGGATACACTGAAGCTTTCTTT. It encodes CASSANGGYTEAFF.

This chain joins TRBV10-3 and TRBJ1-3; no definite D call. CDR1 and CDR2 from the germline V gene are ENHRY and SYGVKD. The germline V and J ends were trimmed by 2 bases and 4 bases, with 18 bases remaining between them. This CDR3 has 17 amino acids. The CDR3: CAISEVKSPTRGNTIYF. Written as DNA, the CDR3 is TGTGCCATCAGTGAGGTGAAGAGCCCAACTAGGGGAAACACCATATATTTT.

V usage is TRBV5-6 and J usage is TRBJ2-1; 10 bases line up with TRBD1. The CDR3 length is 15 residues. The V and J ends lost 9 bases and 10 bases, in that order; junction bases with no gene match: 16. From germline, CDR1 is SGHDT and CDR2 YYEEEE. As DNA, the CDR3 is TGTGCCACCTCGGAGGTCGGACAGGGGGTAAAGGAGCAGTTCTTC. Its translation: CATSEVGQGVKEQFF.

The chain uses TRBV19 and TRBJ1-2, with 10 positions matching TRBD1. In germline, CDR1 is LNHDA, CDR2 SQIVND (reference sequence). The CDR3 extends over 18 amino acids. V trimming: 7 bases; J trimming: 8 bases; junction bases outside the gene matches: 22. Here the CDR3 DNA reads TGTGCCAGTACCCCTGACAGGGGGCCTAAGATCTATGGAGGAGGCTACACCTTC. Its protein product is CASTPDRGPKIYGGGYTF.